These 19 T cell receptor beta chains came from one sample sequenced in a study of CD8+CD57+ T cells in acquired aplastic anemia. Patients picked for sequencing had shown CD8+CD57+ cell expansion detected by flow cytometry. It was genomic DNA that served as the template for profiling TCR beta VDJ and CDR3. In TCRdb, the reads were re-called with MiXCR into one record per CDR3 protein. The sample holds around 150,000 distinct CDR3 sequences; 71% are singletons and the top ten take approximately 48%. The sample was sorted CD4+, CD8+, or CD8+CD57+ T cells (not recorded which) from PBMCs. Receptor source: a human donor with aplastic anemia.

The CDR3 region has the DNA TGTGCCAGCAGCTTAGGGCTAGCGGGAGGGAACACAGATACGCAGTACTTC. Its translation is CASSLGLAGGNTDTQYF. The V gene is TRBV7-9, the J gene TRBJ2-5; 12 positions match TRBD2. The junction had 14 bases not matched to a gene; V was cut back by 1 base and J by 11 bases. This CDR3 is 17 amino acids long. Germline V gives CDR1 SEHNR, CDR2 FQNEAQ (reference sequence).

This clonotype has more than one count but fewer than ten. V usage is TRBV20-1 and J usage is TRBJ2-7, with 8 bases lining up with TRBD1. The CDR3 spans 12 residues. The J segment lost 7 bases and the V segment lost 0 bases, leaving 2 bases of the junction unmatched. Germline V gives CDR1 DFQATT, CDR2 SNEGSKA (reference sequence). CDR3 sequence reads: CSAREGDREQYF. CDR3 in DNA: TGCAGTGCTAGAGAAGGGGACAGGGAGCAGTACTTC.

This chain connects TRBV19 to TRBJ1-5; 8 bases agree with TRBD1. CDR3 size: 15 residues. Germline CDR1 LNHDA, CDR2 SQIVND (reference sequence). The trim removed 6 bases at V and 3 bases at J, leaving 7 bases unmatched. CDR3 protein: CASRSRGLTNQPQHF. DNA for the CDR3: TGTGCCAGTAGAAGCAGGGGGCTTACCAATCAGCCCCAGCATTTT.

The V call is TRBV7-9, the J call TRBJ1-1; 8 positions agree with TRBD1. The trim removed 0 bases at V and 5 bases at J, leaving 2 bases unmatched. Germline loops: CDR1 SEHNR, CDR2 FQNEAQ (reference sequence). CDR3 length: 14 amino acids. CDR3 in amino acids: CASSLATGGTEAFF. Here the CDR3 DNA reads TGTGCCAGCAGCTTAGCAACAGGGGGGACTGAAGCTTTCTTT.

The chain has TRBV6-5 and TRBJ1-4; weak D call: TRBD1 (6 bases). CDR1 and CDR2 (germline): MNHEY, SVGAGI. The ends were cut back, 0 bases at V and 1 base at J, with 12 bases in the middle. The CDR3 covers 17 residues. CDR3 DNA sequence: TGTGCCAGCAGTTACTCCTTTAAGACAGGAACTAATGAAAAACTGTTTTTT. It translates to CASSYSFKTGTNEKLFF.

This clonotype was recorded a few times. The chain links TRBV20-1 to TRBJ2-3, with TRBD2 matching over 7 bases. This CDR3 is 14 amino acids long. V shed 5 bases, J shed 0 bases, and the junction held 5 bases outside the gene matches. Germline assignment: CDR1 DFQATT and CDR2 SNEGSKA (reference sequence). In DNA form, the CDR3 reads TGCAGTGCTCTCAAGCGGGAAAGCACAGATACGCAGTATTTT. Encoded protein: CSALKRESTDTQYF.

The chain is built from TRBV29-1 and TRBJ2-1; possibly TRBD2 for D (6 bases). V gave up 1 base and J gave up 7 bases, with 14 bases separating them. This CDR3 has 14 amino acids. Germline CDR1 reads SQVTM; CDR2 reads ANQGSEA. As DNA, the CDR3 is TGCAGCGTTGAAGGCTTCGGGAGAAATAATGAGCAGTTCTTC. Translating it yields CSVEGFGRNNEQFF.

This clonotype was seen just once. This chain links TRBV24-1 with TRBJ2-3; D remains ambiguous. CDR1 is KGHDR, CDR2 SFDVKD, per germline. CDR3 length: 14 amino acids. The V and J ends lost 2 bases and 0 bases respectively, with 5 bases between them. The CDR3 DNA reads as TGTGCCACCAGTGATTGGTCTAGCACAGATACGCAGTATTTT. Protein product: CATSDWSSTDTQYF.

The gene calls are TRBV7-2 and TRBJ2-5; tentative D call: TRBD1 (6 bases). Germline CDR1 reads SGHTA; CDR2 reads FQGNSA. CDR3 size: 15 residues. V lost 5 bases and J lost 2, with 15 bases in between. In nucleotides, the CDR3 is TGTGCCAGCAGCGTGGGGGCTACCCTGCAAGAGACCCAGTACTTC. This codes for CASSVGATLQETQYF.

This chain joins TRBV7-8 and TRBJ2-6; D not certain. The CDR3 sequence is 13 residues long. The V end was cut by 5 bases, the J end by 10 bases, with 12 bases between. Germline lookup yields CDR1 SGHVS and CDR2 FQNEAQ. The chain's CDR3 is CASSTRRTNVLTF. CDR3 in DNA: TGTGCCAGCAGCACCCGTCGAACAAACGTCCTGACTTTC.

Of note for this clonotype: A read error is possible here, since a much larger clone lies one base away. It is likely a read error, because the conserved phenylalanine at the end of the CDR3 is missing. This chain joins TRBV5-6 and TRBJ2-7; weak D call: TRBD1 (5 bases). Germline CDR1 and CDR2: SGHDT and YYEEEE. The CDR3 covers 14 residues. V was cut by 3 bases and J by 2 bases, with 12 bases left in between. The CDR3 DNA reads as TGTGCCAGCAGCTCGGGTGACAGCACCTACGAGCAGTACCTC. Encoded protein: CASSSGDSTYEQYL.

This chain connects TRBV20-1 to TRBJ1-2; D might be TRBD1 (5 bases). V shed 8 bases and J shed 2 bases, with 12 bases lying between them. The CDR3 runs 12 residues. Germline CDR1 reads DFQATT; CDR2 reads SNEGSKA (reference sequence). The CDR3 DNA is TGCAGTACCGGACAAGGGAACTATGGCTACACCTTC. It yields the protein CSTGQGNYGYTF.

CDR3 sequence: CASSSPAGQGPYEQYF. Here the CDR3 DNA reads TGTGCCAGCAGCTCCCCGGCGGGACAGGGTCCTTACGAGCAGTACTTC. The chain employs TRBV7-2 and TRBJ2-7, with 9 bases that match TRBD1. The CDR3 length is 16 residues. The germline gives CDR1 SGHTA, CDR2 FQGNSA. Trimming cost V 4 bases and J 4 bases; bases outside gene matches: 11.

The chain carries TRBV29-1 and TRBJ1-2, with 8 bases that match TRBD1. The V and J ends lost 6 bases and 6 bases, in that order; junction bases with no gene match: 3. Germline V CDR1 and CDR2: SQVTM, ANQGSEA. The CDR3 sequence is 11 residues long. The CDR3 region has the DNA TGCAGCGTGTCAGGGGGCGATGGCTACACCTTC. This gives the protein CSVSGGDGYTF.

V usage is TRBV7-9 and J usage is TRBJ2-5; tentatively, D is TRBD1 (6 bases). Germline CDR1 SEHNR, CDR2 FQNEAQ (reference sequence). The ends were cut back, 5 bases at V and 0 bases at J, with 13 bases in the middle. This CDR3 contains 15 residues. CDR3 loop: CASSTGTDYQETQYF. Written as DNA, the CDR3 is TGTGCCAGCAGCACAGGGACGGACTACCAAGAGACCCAGTACTTC.

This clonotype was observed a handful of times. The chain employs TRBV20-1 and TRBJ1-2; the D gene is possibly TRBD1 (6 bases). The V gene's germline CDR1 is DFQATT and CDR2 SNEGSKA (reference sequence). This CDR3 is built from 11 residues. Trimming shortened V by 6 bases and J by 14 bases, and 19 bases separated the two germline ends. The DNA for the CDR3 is TGCAGTGCGAGGCAGGGGAGCACGTATACCTTC. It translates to CSARQGSTYTF.

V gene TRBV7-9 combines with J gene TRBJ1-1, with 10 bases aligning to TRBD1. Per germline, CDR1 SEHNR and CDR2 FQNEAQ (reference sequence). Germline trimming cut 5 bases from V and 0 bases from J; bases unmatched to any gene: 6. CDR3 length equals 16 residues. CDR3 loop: CASSPGQGTLNTEAFF. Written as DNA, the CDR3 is TGTGCCAGCAGCCCGGGACAGGGGACCTTGAACACTGAAGCTTTCTTT.

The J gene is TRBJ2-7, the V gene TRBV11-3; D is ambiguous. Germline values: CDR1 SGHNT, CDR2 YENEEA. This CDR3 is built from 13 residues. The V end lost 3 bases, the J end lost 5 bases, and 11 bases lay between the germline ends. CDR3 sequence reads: CASSFGIENEQYF. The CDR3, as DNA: TGTGCCAGCAGCTTCGGCATAGAAAACGAGCAGTACTTC. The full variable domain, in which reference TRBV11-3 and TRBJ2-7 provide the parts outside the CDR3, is EAGVVQSPRYKIIEKKQPVAFWCNPISGHNTLYWYLQNLGQGPELLIRYENEEAVDDSQLPKDRFSAERLKGVDSTLKIQPAELGDSAVYLCASSFGIENEQYFGPGTRLTVT.

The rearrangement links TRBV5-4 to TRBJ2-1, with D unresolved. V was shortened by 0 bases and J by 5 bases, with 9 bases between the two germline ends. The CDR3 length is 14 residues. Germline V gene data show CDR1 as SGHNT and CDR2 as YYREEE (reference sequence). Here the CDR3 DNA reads TGTGCCAGCAGCTTGGTGTCCGGCGACAATGAGCAGTTCTTC. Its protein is CASSLVSGDNEQFF.